This T cell receptor (beta chain) was sequenced for a study of OX40 agonist ivuxolimab in advanced cancers. Some clones are missing from TCRdb's copy, which holds only in-frame ones; the method was immunoSEQ multiplex PCR. This repertoire shows around 77,000 clones, 65% to 90% found once; its top ten account for about 0.66%. V was pared by 6 bases and J by 11 bases, with 17 bases between. Looked up from germline, CDR1 is SGHAT and CDR2 is FQNNGV. This CDR3 region has 13 residues. The specimen was CD4+ or CD8+ T cells sorted from blood, collected in a trial of the OX40 agonist ivuxolimab. The genes are TRBV11-2 and TRBJ2-4, with D possibly being TRBD2 (7 bases). This TCR was recovered from an adult with an advanced solid tumor such as melanoma, head and neck, liver or kidney cancer. The CDR3 coding sequence is TGTGCCAGCAGGATAGGGGGGGGCGTCCTTCAGTACTTC. Amino acids: CASRIGGGVLQYF.